Listed below are T cell receptor beta chains from one sample, sequenced in a study of response to subunit inactivated influenza vaccine. Each CDR3 protein is one row after TCRdb ran MiXCR on the RT-PCR reads. The profile shows hundreds of thousands of distinct CDR3 sequences, approximately 18% of them singletons. This sample comprised PBMCs from blood, obtained less than 6 days after vaccination. The receptors originated from a man aged 45-65 years who received an inactivated influenza vaccine. Both conserved end residues are part of each CDR3. The D gene is left open where the match is weak. The listing skips clone size in some rows; elsewhere it reads once, few, many or a size class.

CDR3 DNA: TGCAGTGCTAGACGGGGGGAGGCAGATACGCAGTATTTT
CDR3 protein: CSARRGEADTQYF
clone size: many
D gene: TRBD2
J gene: TRBJ2-3
CDR3 length: 13
V gene: TRBV20-1

CDR3 DNA: TGCAGCGTGGGGACAGTCGGAGGGAACACTGAAGCTTTCTTT
CDR3 protein: CSVGTVGGNTEAFF
clone size: few
D gene: TRBD1
J gene: TRBJ1-1
CDR3 length: 14
V gene: TRBV29-1

CDR3 DNA: TGCGCCAGCAGCTTCCCAACTGAGCCTAACCTCTCCTACAATGAGCAGTTCTTC
CDR3 protein: CASSFPTEPNLSYNEQFF
clone size: few
D gene: NA
J gene: TRBJ2-1
CDR3 length: 18
V gene: TRBV5-1

CDR3 DNA: TGTGCCAGCAGCTTAGTGGTACTAGCGGAGTTCCAAGAGACCCAGTACTTC
CDR3 protein: CASSLVVLAEFQETQYF
clone size: NA
D gene: TRBD2
J gene: TRBJ2-5
CDR3 length: 17
V gene: TRBV7-2

CDR3 DNA: TGTGCCAGCAGCTCAACGACTGACAGGAATGAGCAGTTCTTC
CDR3 protein: CASSSTTDRNEQFF
clone size: NA
D gene: NA
J gene: TRBJ2-1
CDR3 length: 14
V gene: TRBV11-3

CDR3 DNA: TGCAGTGCCCCCGAGGCAGCGGGAGAGGTAGATACGCAGTATTTT
CDR3 protein: CSAPEAAGEVDTQYF
clone size: NA
D gene: TRBD2
J gene: TRBJ2-3
CDR3 length: 15
V gene: TRBV20-1

CDR3 DNA: TGCAGTGCTAGAGCCGGGACAGAGCACGGAGGGCAGTACTTC
CDR3 protein: CSARAGTEHGGQYF
clone size: NA
D gene: TRBD1
J gene: TRBJ2-7
CDR3 length: 14
V gene: TRBV20-1

CDR3 DNA: TGTGCCAGCAGTTTATCTAGGAGCGTAAGCTCCTACAATGAGCAGTTCTTC
CDR3 protein: CASSLSRSVSSYNEQFF
clone size: NA
D gene: NA
J gene: TRBJ2-1
CDR3 length: 17
V gene: TRBV27

CDR3 DNA: TGTGCCAGCACTATCGGGACAGTGCCTTACGAGCAGTACTTC
CDR3 protein: CASTIGTVPYEQYF
clone size: few
D gene: TRBD1
J gene: TRBJ2-7
CDR3 length: 14
V gene: TRBV28

CDR3 DNA: TGCGCCAGCAGCAAAGGACAGGGGGGATCCCTCGAGCAGTACTTC
CDR3 protein: CASSKGQGGSLEQYF
clone size: once
D gene: TRBD1
J gene: TRBJ2-7
CDR3 length: 15
V gene: TRBV5-1

CDR3 DNA: TGCGCCAGCAGCCAAGAAAGTAAACAACAGCCCCAGCATTTT
CDR3 protein: CASSQESKQQPQHF
clone size: few
D gene: NA
J gene: TRBJ1-5
CDR3 length: 14
V gene: TRBV4-3

CDR3 DNA: TGTGCCAGCAGGACAGGGCCGCGCGGCTACACCTTC
CDR3 protein: CASRTGPRGYTF
clone size: NA
D gene: TRBD1
J gene: TRBJ1-2
CDR3 length: 12
V gene: TRBV6-5

CDR3 DNA: TGTGCCAGCAGCTTAGAACAGTCTCCGGATACGCAGTATTTT
CDR3 protein: CASSLEQSPDTQYF
clone size: few
D gene: NA
J gene: TRBJ2-3
CDR3 length: 14
V gene: TRBV7-2

CDR3 DNA: TGTGCCAGCTCACCACGGAGTGCGAACACCGGGGAGCTGTTTTTT
CDR3 protein: CASSPRSANTGELFF
clone size: once
D gene: NA
J gene: TRBJ2-2
CDR3 length: 15
V gene: TRBV18

CDR3 DNA: TGTGCCAGCAGAAGGACAGCACCTTCCAATCAGCCCCAGCATTTT
CDR3 protein: CASRRTAPSNQPQHF
clone size: NA
D gene: NA
J gene: TRBJ1-5
CDR3 length: 15
V gene: TRBV6-2/TRBV6-3